Below, 21 T cell receptor beta chains from the same sample are listed, as sequenced in a study of T cell repertoires in cytomegalovirus infection. MiXCR was run by TCRdb on the reads, yielding one entry per CDR3 protein. There are more than 150,000 distinct CDR3 sequences in the sample; around a quarter occur only once, and approximately 11% lies in the top ten. Material: PBMCs. The receptors stem from a human donor in good health (CMV status not recorded). Some clones in this sample may be carry-over from other donors' samples.

The table lists this clonotype with many counts. The V call is TRBV7-8, the J call TRBJ2-7, with 7 nucleotides matching TRBD2. The CDR3 is 15 amino acids. Germline lookup yields CDR1 SGHVS and CDR2 FQNEAQ. V was clipped by 1 base and J by 2 bases; unmatched bases: 5. The CDR3: CASSLGASGPYEQYF. The CDR3 bases are TGTGCCAGCAGCTTAGGGGCTAGCGGTCCCTACGAGCAGTACTTC.

This clonotype was seen ten or more times. The V gene is TRBV7-6, the J gene TRBJ2-1; 11 bases map to TRBD2. The trim removed 6 bases at V and 7 bases at J, leaving 26 bases unmatched. The CDR3 spans 21 residues. CDR1 SGHVS and CDR2 FNYEAQ come from the germline V gene. CDR3 in amino acids: CASSPDPLAGGISLIVNEQFF. The DNA of the CDR3 is TGTGCCAGCAGTCCCGACCCCTTAGCGGGGGGGATTTCTCTAATTGTTAATGAGCAGTTCTTC.

The chain carries TRBV19 and TRBJ2-1; unclear D gene. This CDR3 spans 15 amino acids. With 3 bases removed from V and 4 bases from J, the gap between germline ends came to 13 bases. CDR1 and CDR2 (germline): LNHDA, SQIVND (reference sequence). In nucleotides, the CDR3 is TGTGCCAGTAGTATCTTGGCGGAGAGGTACAATGAGCAGTTCTTC. It is translated as CASSILAERYNEQFF.

In its sample, this clonotype was seen many times. The rearrangement joins TRBV5-4 to TRBJ1-4; a possible D gene is TRBD1 (5 bases). In germline, CDR1 is SGHNT, CDR2 YYREEE (reference sequence). The ends were cut back, 4 bases at V and 7 bases at J, with 14 bases in the middle. This CDR3 contains 14 residues. The CDR3 sequence is CASSPGSRGEKLFF. The DNA for the CDR3 is TGTGCCAGCAGCCCAGGGAGCAGAGGTGAAAAACTGTTTTTT.

The genes are TRBV28 and TRBJ2-3; 8 bases line up with TRBD2. This CDR3 has 16 amino acids. Germline-derived CDR1 and CDR2 are MDHEN and SYDVKM. J lost 1 base, V lost 3 bases, and 6 bases had no gene match. The CDR3 DNA sequence: TGTGCCAGCAGTTTGTCGGGGGGGCAGGGCACAGATACGCAGTATTTT. This gives the protein CASSLSGGQGTDTQYF.

The V call is TRBV11-3, the J call TRBJ2-1; TRBD2 might be the D (5 bases). The CDR3 extends over 12 amino acids. Germline values: CDR1 SGHNT, CDR2 YENEEA. Trimming took off 0 bases at V and 10 bases at J, with 7 bases between the two ends. The CDR3 DNA reads as TGTGCCAGCAGCTTAGATAGCGCGGAGCAGTTCTTC. This sequence encodes CASSLDSAEQFF.

This clonotype has a count of ten or more. The chain couples TRBV7-6 to TRBJ2-5; D may correspond to TRBD1 or TRBD2 (5 bases each). The length of the CDR3 is 17 residues. The V and J ends lost 1 base and 4 bases respectively, with 19 bases between them. CDR1 and CDR2 from the germline V gene are SGHVS and FNYEAQ. The CDR3 protein is CASSLGAMERGGETQYF. CDR3 bases: TGTGCCAGCAGCTTAGGCGCCATGGAGAGGGGTGGAGAGACCCAGTACTTC. The full variable domain, its missing parts supplied by reference TRBV7-6 and TRBJ2-5, is GAGVSQSPRYKVTKRGQDVALRCDPISGHVSLYWYRQALGQGPEFLTYFNYEAQQDKSGLPNDRFSAERPEGSISTLTIQRTEQRDSAMYRCASSLGAMERGGETQYFGPGTRLLVL.

The sample holds many counts of this clonotype. This sequence joins TRBV7-2 and TRBJ1-5; 9 nucleotides agree with TRBD1. The CDR3 is 16 amino acids. The germline V gene encodes CDR1 SGHTA and CDR2 FQGNSA. With V trimmed by 1 base and J by 4 bases, 5 bases remained unmatched. CDR3 residues: CASSLDGTGRNQPQHF. CDR3 nucleotides: TGTGCCAGCAGCTTAGACGGGACAGGGAGGAATCAGCCCCAGCATTTT.

Note on this clonotype: The junction differs from germline at one of its ends, possibly a read error. The V call is TRBV29-1, the J call TRBJ1-4; D gene unclear. The germline V gene encodes CDR1 SQVTM and CDR2 ANQGSEA. The CDR3 spans 13 residues. CDR3 amino acids: CSVSAETSEKLFF. CDR3 nucleotide sequence: TGCAGCGTTTCCGCGGAGACTAGTGAAAAACTGTTTTTT.

The sample holds a few counts of this clonotype. This chain uses TRBV19 with TRBJ1-1; D gene ambiguous. Germline assignment: CDR1 LNHDA and CDR2 SQIVND (reference sequence). V was pared by 8 bases and J by 4 bases, with 8 bases between. The CDR3 covers 11 residues. The CDR3: CASHHLTEAFF. The CDR3 DNA sequence: TGTGCCAGTCATCACCTCACTGAAGCTTTCTTT.

This clonotype has at least ten counts. The chain recombines TRBV28 with TRBJ1-5; D perhaps matches TRBD1 (6 bases). Trimming took off 3 bases at V and 6 bases at J, with 18 bases between the two ends. This CDR3 spans 16 amino acids. Germline loops: CDR1 MDHEN, CDR2 SYDVKM. The CDR3 loop reads CASSFIGETGLQPQHF. The CDR3, as DNA: TGTGCCAGCAGTTTCATTGGGGAAACAGGGCTTCAGCCCCAGCATTTT.

This clonotype was counted ten times or more. The V call is TRBV7-2, the J call TRBJ2-7, with 7 bases lining up with TRBD2. The germline gives CDR1 SGHTA, CDR2 FQGNSA. The CDR3 covers 14 residues. V trimming: 2 bases; J trimming: 5 bases; junction bases outside the gene matches: 6. The DNA for the CDR3 is TGTGCCAGCAGCTTAATGCGGGGGTCCCACGAGCAGTACTTC. Amino acids: CASSLMRGSHEQYF.

This clonotype was recorded many times. V usage is TRBV7-3 and J usage is TRBJ1-1, with 7 bases aligning to TRBD1. V shed 0 bases, J shed 2 bases, and the junction held 3 bases outside the gene matches. This CDR3 is 15 amino acids long. Germline V gene data show CDR1 as SGHTA and CDR2 as FQGTGA. CDR3 in amino acids: CASSLTRGPNTEAFF. CDR3 sequence (DNA): TGTGCCAGCAGCTTAACGAGGGGGCCTAACACTGAAGCTTTCTTT.

This clonotype turned up a few times. V and J are TRBV5-8 and TRBJ2-7; D unresolved. From germline, CDR1 is SGHTS and CDR2 YDEGEE. The CDR3 has 10 residues. Trimming took 4 bases from V and 3 from J, leaving 2 bases between them. CDR3 DNA: TGTGCCAGCAGCAACTACGAGCAGTACTTC. Its protein product is CASSNYEQYF.

The sample holds a few counts of this clonotype. The chain employs TRBV28 and TRBJ1-5, with D perhaps matching TRBD1 (6 bases). Germline V gene data show CDR1 as MDHEN and CDR2 as SYDVKM. Between the trimmed V and J ends, which lost 8 bases and 0 bases, there was a span of 11 bases. CDR3 size: 14 residues. CDR3 coding DNA: TGTGCCAGCTACGGGGGCCATAGCAATCAGCCCCAGCATTTT. Its translation is CASYGGHSNQPQHF.

This clonotype was counted ten times or more. The rearrangement joins TRBV7-2 to TRBJ2-5; tentative D call: TRBD2 (5 bases). There are 14 residues in the CDR3. V was cut by 5 bases and J by 5 bases, with 15 bases left in between. Germline CDR1 and CDR2: SGHTA and FQGNSA. This CDR3 reads CASSETRVEETQYF. The CDR3 DNA is TGTGCCAGCAGCGAAACTAGAGTCGAGGAGACCCAGTACTTC.

This clonotype came up a few times. V is TRBV20-1 and J is TRBJ2-5; 8 bases are shared with TRBD2. The germline V gene encodes CDR1 DFQATT and CDR2 SNEGSKA (reference sequence). V lost 0 bases to trimming and J lost 1 base; unmatched junction nucleotides: 7. The CDR3 spans 16 residues. CDR3 nucleotides: TGCAGTGCTAGAGAGGCGGGGGGAAAATCCCAAGAGACCCAGTACTTC. Amino acids: CSAREAGGKSQETQYF.

This chain connects TRBV19 to TRBJ2-4; tentative D call: TRBD1 (6 bases). Germline V CDR1 and CDR2: LNHDA, SQIVND (reference sequence). V lost 4 bases and J 1 base, leaving 14 bases between the germline ends. The CDR3 is made up of 16 amino acids. The CDR3, as DNA: TGTGCCAGTAGTACCCATCAGGGGAGCGCCAAAAACATTCAGTACTTC. It codes for CASSTHQGSAKNIQYF.

This clonotype was seen repeatedly, ten times or more. The V call is TRBV7-8, the J call TRBJ2-1; maybe TRBD2 (6 bases). Looked up from germline, CDR1 is SGHVS and CDR2 is FQNEAQ. V lost 3 bases and J 0 bases, leaving 6 bases between the germline ends. The CDR3 is made up of 14 amino acids. The CDR3 sequence: CASSLTSSYNEQFF. Here the CDR3 DNA reads TGTGCCAGCAGCTTGACTAGCTCCTACAATGAGCAGTTCTTC.

This clonotype has at least ten counts. V and J are TRBV7-9 and TRBJ2-3; D gene unclear. The V and J ends lost 3 bases and 6 bases respectively, with 7 bases between them. Per germline, CDR1 SEHNR and CDR2 FQNEAQ (reference sequence). The CDR3 loop spans 12 amino acids. Written as DNA, the CDR3 is TGTGCCAGCAGCTTCCCAGCTGATACGCAGTATTTT. As protein: CASSFPADTQYF. The variable domain in full, completed from reference TRBV7-9 and TRBJ2-3, reads DTGVSQNPRHKITKRGQNVTFRCDPISEHNRLYWYRQTLGQGPEFLTYFQNEAQLEKSRLLSDRFSAERPKGSFSTLEIQRTEQGDSAMYLCASSFPADTQYFGPGTRLTVL.

The chain combines TRBV2 with TRBJ1-5, with D possibly TRBD1 on 6 matching bases. The CDR3 extends over 13 amino acids. Per germline, CDR1 SNHLY and CDR2 FYNNEI. The V end lost 7 bases, the J end lost 0 bases, and 7 bases lay between the germline ends. The CDR3 DNA reads as TGTGCCAGCAACAGGGATAGCAATCAGCCCCAGCATTTT. It encodes CASNRDSNQPQHF.